The next 4 T cell receptor beta chains were all read from a single sample in a study of identical twins. TCRdb called the 5' RACE reads again in MiXCR, with one record for every CDR3 protein. The repertoire has roughly 540,000 distinct CDR3 sequences, under 25% of them found once; the top ten carry 0.91%. These records were also assigned to another study, of T cells expressing NK-cell markers.

The sequenced material came from CD4+ T cells sorted from blood. The receptors derive from a young woman in good health.

This clonotype occurred a few times. The chain has TRBV2 and TRBJ2-5, with D unresolved. CDR3 size: 13 residues. The germline gives CDR1 SNHLY, CDR2 FYNNEI. The V end was cut by 9 bases, the J end by 2 bases, with 13 bases between. In DNA form, the CDR3 reads TGTGCCAGTCTTCGCGTGGAACAAGAGACCCAGTACTTC. Encoded protein: CASLRVEQETQYF.

The chain combines TRBV12-3 or TRBV12-4 with TRBJ2-5; a possible D gene is TRBD2 (7 bases). The CDR3 loop spans 18 amino acids. The ends were cut back, 1 base at V and 1 base at J, with 19 bases in the middle. CDR3 amino acids: CASSLENWGGAGQETQYF. CDR3 nucleotide sequence: TGTGCCAGCAGTTTAGAAAATTGGGGGGGGGCGGGCCAAGAGACCCAGTACTTC.

This clonotype has at least ten counts. This rearrangement joins TRBV10-1 to TRBJ2-3, with 8 bases lining up with TRBD1. The CDR3 has 13 residues. Germline V lookup: CDR1 WNHNN, CDR2 SYGVQD (reference sequence). With 6 bases clipped from V and 4 bases from J, the junction kept 3 bases outside the gene matches. In nucleotides, the CDR3 is TGCGCCAGCAGACAGACAGGGGCAGATACGCAGTATTTT. It specifies CASRQTGADTQYF.

This chain connects TRBV5-1 to TRBJ2-3, with a weak D call TRBD1 (6 bases). The CDR3 extends over 15 amino acids. Germline V gives CDR1 SGHRS, CDR2 YFSETQ. V shed 4 bases and J shed 6 bases, with 18 bases lying between them. The CDR3 reads CASSLDGQGTDTQYF. The CDR3 DNA reads TGCGCCAGCAGCCTGGATGGCCAGGGGACCGATACGCAGTATTTT.